One sample yielded the 2 T cell receptor beta chains listed below, sequenced in a study of Ad26.COV2.S vaccination and SARS-CoV-2 variants. Generated by immunoSEQ multiplex PCR, the TCRdb table keeps only in-frame clones and is missing some. Here the sample spans about 350,000 clones, approximately 81% being singletons. The treatment: around 19 received Ad26.COV2.S at low or high dose, single or two shots; several received placebo; per-sample allocation not given. Day 63 after the first vaccine or placebo injection was the time point for sampling. The material was peripheral blood, obtained in a trial of Ad26.COV2.S vaccine versus placebo. The receptors here all came from a person aged 18-65 years who received the Ad26.COV2.S COVID-19 vaccine or a placebo.

The chain joins TRBV7-2 to TRBJ2-1; 8 bases align to TRBD2. The V segment lost 6 bases and the J segment 5 bases; nucleotides outside the gene matches: 9. CDR3 length equals 15 residues. Germline loops: CDR1 SGHTA, CDR2 FQGNSA. CDR3 nucleotide sequence: TGTGCCAGCAGGCCCTACCCGCGGGGGGACAATGAGCAGTTCTTC. It codes for CASRPYPRGDNEQFF.

This chain links TRBV27 with TRBJ1-5; TRBD1 is a possible D gene (5 bases). Trimming removed 2 bases at V and 0 bases at J, with 8 bases between. Germline-derived CDR1 and CDR2 are MNHEY and SMNVEV (reference sequence). CDR3 length equals 15 residues. The CDR3 spells CASSLDSYSNQPQHF. The CDR3 DNA reads as TGTGCCAGCAGTTTAGACAGTTATAGCAATCAGCCCCAGCATTTT.